The T cell receptor beta chain under discussion was sequenced for a study of control samples from healthy donors and cancer patients (dated by TCRdb to the early 2020s). Unmatched junction bases come to 5, with V trimmed by 6 bases and J by 3 bases. The CDR3 goes from the cysteine to the phenylalanine over 14 residues. The CDR3 DNA has 42 bases and is translated from base 1. The germline V gene encodes CDR1 MNHEY and CDR2 SMNVEV (reference sequence). This clone appeared once. Its antigen has not been determined. Within one base of it there is no much larger clone, and no base qualities were kept. Preparation of the library involved the immunoSEQ multiplex PCR assay. TCRdb took over this immuneACCESS table, retaining in-frame rearrangements with V and J assigned. Such tables are incomplete; in checked studies, under half of the missing clones stem from an unresolved V gene, and the remainder is unexplained. For this sample the table gives over 120,000 clones, of which just under 95% were detected only once. 14% of the sample rests with the top ten.

The receptor was isolated from a man between 60 and 70 years old with colorectal cancer. The sequenced sample was PBMCs. The rearranged segments are TRBV27 and TRBJ1-2, with TRBD1 matching 9 junction bases. The DNA is TGTGCCAGCAGAGGTGGGACAGGGTACTATGGCTACACCTTC. Translated, this gives CASRGGTGYYGYTF.